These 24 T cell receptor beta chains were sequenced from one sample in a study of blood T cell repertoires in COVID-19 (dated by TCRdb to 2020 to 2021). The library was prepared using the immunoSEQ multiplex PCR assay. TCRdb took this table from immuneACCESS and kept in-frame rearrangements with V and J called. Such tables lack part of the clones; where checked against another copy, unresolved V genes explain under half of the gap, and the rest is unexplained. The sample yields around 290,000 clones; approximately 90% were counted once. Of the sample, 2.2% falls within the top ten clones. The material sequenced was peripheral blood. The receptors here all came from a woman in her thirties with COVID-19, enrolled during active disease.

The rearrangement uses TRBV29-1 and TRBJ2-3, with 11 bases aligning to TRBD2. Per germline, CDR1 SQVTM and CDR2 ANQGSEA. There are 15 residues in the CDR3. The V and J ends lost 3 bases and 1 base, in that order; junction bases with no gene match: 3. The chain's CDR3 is CSVETSGVGTDTQYF. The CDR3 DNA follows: TGCAGCGTTGAGACTAGCGGGGTGGGCACAGATACGCAGTATTTT.

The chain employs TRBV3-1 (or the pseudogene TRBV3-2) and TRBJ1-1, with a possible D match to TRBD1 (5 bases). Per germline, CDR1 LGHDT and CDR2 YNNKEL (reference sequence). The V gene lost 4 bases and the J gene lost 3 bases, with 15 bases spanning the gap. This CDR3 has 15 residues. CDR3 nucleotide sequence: TGTGCCAGCAGCCTGACCTTCACGGGGGACACTGAAGCTTTCTTT. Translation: CASSLTFTGDTEAFF.

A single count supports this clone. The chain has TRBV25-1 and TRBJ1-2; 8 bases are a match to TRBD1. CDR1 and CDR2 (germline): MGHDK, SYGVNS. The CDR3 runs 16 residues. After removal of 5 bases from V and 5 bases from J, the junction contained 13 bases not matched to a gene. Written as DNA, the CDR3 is TGTGCCAGCAGTCCGGGGGGTACAGGGGGATGGTATGGCTACACCTTC. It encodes CASSPGGTGGWYGYTF.

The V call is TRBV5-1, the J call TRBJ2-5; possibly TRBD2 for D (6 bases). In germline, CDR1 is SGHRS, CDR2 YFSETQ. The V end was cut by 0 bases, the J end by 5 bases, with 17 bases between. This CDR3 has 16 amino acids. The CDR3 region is CASSLEGQSSVETQYF. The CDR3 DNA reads TGCGCCAGCAGCTTGGAAGGTCAATCTAGCGTGGAGACCCAGTACTTC.

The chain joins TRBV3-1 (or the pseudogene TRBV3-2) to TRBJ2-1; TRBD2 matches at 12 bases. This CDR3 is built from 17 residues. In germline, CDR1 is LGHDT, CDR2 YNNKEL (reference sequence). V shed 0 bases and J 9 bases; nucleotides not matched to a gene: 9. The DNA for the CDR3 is TGTGCCAGCAGCCAAGATATGGCTAGCGGGAGGGTTGTTGAGCAGTTCTTC. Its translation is CASSQDMASGRVVEQFF.

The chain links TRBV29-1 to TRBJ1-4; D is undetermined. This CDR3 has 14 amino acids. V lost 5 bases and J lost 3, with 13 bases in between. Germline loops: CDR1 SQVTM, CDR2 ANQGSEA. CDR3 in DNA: TGCAGCGTTCAAGGAGGCGGGGCTAATGAAAAACTGTTTTTT. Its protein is CSVQGGGANEKLFF.

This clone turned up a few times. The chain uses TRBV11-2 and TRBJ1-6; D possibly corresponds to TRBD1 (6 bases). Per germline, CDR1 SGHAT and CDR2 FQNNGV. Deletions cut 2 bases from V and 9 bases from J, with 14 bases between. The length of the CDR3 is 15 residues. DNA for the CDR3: TGTGCCAGCAGCTTAACGGACAGTGCCCTTTCACCCCTCCACTTT. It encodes CASSLTDSALSPLHF.

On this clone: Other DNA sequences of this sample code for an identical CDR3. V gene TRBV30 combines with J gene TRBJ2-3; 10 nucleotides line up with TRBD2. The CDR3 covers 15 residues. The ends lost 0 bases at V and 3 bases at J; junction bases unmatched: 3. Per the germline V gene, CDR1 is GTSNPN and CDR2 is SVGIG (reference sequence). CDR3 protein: CAWSVLAGATDTQYF. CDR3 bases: TGTGCCTGGAGTGTCCTAGCGGGAGCGACAGATACGCAGTATTTT.

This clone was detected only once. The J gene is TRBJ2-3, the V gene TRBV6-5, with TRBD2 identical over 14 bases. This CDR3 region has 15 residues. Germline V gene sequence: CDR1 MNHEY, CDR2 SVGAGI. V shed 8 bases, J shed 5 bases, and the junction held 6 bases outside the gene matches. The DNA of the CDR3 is TGTGCCAGCCTGGGACTAGCGGGAGTTGGAGATACGCAGTATTTT. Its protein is CASLGLAGVGDTQYF.

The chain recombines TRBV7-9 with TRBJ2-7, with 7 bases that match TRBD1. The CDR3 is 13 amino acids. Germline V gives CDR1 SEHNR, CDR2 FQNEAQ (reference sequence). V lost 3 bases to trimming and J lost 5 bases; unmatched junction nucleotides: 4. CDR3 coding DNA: TGTGCCAGCAGCTTTGGGACAGCCGACGAGCAGTACTTC. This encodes CASSFGTADEQYF.

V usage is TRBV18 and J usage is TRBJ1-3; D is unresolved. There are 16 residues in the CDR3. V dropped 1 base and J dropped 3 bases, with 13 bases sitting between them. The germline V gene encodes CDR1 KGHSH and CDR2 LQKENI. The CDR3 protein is CASSPLAREVGNTIYF. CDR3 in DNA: TGTGCCAGCTCACCACTTGCGAGGGAAGTTGGAAACACCATATATTTT.

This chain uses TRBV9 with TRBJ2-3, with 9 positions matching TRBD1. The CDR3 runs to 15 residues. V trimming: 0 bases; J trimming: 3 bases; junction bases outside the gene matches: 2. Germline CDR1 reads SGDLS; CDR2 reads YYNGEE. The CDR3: CASSVVGQGTDTQYF. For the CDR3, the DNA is TGTGCCAGCAGCGTAGTGGGACAGGGAACAGATACGCAGTATTTT.

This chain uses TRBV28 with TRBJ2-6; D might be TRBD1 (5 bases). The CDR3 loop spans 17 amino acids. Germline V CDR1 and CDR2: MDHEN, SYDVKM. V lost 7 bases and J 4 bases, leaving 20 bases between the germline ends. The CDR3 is CASNQVGVRSGANVLTF. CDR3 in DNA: TGTGCCAGCAACCAAGTAGGGGTGCGGTCGGGGGCCAACGTCCTGACTTTC. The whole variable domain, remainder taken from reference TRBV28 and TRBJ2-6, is DVKVTQSSRYLVKRTGEKVFLECVQDMDHENMFWYRQDPGLGLRLIYFSYDVKMKEKGDIPEGYSVSREKKERFSLILESASTNQTSMYLCASNQVGVRSGANVLTFGAGSRLTVL.

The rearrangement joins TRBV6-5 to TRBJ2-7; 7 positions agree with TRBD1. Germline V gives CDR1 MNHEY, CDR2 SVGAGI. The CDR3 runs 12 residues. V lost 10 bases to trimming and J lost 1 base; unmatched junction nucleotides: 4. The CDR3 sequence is CATRTGSYEQYF. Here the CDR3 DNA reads TGTGCCACCCGGACAGGATCCTACGAGCAGTACTTC.

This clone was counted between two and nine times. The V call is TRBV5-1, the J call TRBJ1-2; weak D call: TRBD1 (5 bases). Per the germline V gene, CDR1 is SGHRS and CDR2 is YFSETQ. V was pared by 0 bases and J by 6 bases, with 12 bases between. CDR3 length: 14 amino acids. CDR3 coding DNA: TGCGCCAGCAGCTTGGCGTTGGGGCTCGATGGCTACACCTTC. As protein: CASSLALGLDGYTF.

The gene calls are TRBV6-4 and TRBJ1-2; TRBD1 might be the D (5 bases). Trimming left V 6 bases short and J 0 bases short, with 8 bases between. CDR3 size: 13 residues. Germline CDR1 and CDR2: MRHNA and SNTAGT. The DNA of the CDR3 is TGTGCCAGCAGACAGGTCCCTAACTATGGCTACACCTTC. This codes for CASRQVPNYGYTF.

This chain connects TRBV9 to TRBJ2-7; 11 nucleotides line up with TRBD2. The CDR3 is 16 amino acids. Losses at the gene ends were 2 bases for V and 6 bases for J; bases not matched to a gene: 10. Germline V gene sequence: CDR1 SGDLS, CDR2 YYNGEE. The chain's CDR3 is CASSVELAGALGEQYF. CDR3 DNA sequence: TGTGCCAGCAGCGTGGAACTAGCGGGAGCGTTAGGCGAGCAGTACTTC.

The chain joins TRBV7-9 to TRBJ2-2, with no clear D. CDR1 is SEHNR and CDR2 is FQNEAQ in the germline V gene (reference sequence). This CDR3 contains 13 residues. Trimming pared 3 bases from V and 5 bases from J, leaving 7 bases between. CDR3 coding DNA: TGTGCCAGCAGCTTTTTAAATACCGGGGAGCTGTTTTTT. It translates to CASSFLNTGELFF.

CDR3 protein: CASSWSATPSEKLFF. The CDR3 nucleotides read TGTGCCAGCAGCTGGTCCGCGACGCCTAGTGAAAAACTGTTTTTT. V gene TRBV7-2 combines with J gene TRBJ1-4; D is unclear. V shed 4 bases and J shed 7 bases, with 16 bases lying between them. The CDR3 is 15 residues long. From germline, CDR1 is SGHTA and CDR2 FQGNSA.

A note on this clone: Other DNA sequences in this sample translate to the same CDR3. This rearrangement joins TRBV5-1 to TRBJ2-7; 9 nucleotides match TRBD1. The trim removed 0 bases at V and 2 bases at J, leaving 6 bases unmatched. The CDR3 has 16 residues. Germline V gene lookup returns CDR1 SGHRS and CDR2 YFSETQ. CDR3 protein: CASSLAAGTGTYEQYF. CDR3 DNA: TGCGCCAGCAGCTTGGCGGCCGGGACAGGGACCTACGAGCAGTACTTC.

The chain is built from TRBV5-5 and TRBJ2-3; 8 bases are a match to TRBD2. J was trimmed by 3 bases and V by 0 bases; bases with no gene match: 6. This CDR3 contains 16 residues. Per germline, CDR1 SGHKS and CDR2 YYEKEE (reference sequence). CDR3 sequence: CASSLGAGASTDTQYF. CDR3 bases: TGTGCCAGCAGCTTGGGAGCGGGAGCGAGTACAGATACGCAGTATTTT.

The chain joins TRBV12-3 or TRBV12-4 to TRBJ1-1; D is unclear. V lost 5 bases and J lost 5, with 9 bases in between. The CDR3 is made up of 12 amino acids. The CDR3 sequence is CASSPSGTEAFF. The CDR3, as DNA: TGTGCCAGCAGTCCCTCGGGGACTGAAGCTTTCTTT.

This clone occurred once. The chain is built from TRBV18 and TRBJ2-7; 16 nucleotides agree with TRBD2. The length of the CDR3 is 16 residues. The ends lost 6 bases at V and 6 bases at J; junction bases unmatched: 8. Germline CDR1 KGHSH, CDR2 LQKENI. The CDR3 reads CASSPGTSGREGEQYF. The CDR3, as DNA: TGTGCCAGCTCGCCCGGGACTAGCGGGAGGGAGGGCGAGCAGTACTTC.

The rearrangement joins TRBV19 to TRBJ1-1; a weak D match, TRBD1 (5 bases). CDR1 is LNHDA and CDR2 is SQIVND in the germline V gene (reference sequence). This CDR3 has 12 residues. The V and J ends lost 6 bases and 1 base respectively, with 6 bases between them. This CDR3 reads CASSDRNTEAFF. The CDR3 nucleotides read TGTGCCAGTAGCGACAGGAACACTGAAGCTTTCTTT.